Only a few counts were recorded for the clone carrying this T cell receptor (beta chain). Its specificity is not known. Time point denoted: persistent/refractory GD, antithyroid drugs over 5 years with positive TRAb. RNA extracted from PBMCs served as the sequencing template. This sample was taken from a study of regulatory T cells in long-lasting Graves disease. Findings and caveats of the study: Persistent Graves' patients possessed reduced TCR diversity relative to recently diagnosed ones.

Arm-PCR of CDR3 regions and iRepertoire HTBI primers were the basis on which TCR beta libraries were built. TCRdb reprocessed the multiplex PCR reads via MiXCR and lists one record per CDR3 protein. Among approximately 400,000 distinct CDR3 sequences listed, 23% were seen once. The specimen comprised peripheral blood mononuclear cells (PBMCs), sampled when the disease was refractory, from a patient treated with antithyroid drugs. The sequence was obtained from a woman aged 40 to 50 with Graves disease.

The CDR3, as DNA: TGCGCCAGCAGCGGATTGGGTAGCGGGAGAGGTGGAGGCACCGGGGAGCTGTTTTTT. Residues: CASSGLGSGRGGGTGELFF. The V and J genes are TRBV5-1 and TRBJ2-2; 9 bases line up with TRBD2. The CDR3 runs 19 residues. With V trimmed by 4 bases and J by 4 bases, 17 bases remained unmatched. The V gene's germline CDR1 is SGHRS and CDR2 YFSETQ.